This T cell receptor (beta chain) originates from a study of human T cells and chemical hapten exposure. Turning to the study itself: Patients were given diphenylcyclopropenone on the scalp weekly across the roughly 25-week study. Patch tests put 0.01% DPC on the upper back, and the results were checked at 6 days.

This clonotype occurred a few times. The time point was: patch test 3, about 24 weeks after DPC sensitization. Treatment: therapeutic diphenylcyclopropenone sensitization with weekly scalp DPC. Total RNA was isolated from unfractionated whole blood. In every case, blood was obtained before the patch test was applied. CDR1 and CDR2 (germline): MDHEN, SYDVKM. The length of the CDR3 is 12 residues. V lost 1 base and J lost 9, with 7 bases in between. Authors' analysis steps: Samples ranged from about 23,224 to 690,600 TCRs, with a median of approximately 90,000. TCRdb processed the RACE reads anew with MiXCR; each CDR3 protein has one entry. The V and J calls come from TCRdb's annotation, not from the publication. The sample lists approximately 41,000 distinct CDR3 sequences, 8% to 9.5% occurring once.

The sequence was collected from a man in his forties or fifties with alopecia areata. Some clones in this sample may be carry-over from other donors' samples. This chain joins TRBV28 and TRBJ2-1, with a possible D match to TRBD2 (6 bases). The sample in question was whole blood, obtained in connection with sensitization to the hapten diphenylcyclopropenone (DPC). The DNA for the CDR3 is TGTGCCAGCAGTTTATTCGGGGGTGAGCAGTTCTTC. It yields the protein CASSLFGGEQFF.